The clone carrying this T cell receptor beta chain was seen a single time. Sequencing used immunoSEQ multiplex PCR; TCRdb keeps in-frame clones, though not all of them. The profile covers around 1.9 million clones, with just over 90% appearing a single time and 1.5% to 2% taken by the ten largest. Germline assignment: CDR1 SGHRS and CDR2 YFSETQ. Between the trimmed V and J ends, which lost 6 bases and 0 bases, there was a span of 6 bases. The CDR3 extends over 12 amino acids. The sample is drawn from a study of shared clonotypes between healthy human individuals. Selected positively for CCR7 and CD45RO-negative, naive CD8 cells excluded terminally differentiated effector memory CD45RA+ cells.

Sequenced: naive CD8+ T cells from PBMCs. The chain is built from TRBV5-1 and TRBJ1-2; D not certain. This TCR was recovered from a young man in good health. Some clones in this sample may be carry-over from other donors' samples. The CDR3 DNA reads TGCGCCAGCAAGGGATCTAACTATGGCTACACCTTC. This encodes CASKGSNYGYTF.